A selection of T cell receptor beta chains follows, all from one sample in a study of EBV T-cell therapy then PD-1 blockade in nasopharyngeal carcinoma. Their specific antigens are unknown. The assay was immunoSEQ multiplex PCR, and TCRdb's table has in-frame clones only and misses some. The top ten hold about 34% of the sample, which has 13,000 to 15,000 clones, roughly 80% seen once. The sequenced sample was CD8+ T cells from blood, obtained at roughly day 99 from a patient whose treatment included autologous EBV-specific T cells and nivolumab. Receptors originate from a middle-aged man with nasopharyngeal carcinoma. The CDR3 runs from the conserved cysteine through the conserved F or W. Each record gives: J gene, CDR3 length, V gene, CDR3 protein.

TRBJ2-6,19,TRBV7-8,CASSLATGIPSSGANVLTF
TRBJ2-3,14,TRBV6-4,CASSPKGSTDTQYF
TRBJ1-3,15,TRBV4-3,CASSQTLGPGNTIYF
TRBJ1-2,14,TRBV5-5,CASSPDTGGYGYTF
TRBJ2-1,15,TRBV9,CASSVVGGTYNEQFF
TRBJ1-1,15,TRBV9,CASSLAGERVSEAFF
TRBJ2-1,13,TRBV4-1,CASSQEIGLVRFF
TRBJ1-2,16,TRBV27,CASSLYSLSSFYGYTF
TRBJ2-2,15,TRBV7-9,CASSFRQGDTGELFF
TRBJ2-3,16,TRBV28,CASSLKRGGLRDTQYF
TRBJ1-1,14,TRBV13,CASNDREKNTEAFF
TRBJ2-2,19,TRBV4-3,CASSQEGLLASSNTGELFF
TRBJ1-6,15,TRBV6-2/TRBV6-3,CASSYLQGTNSPLHF
TRBJ2-2,19,TRBV24-1,CATSATDGYLSPNTGELFF
TRBJ2-3,16,TRBV7-8,CASSFLLTHAGDTQYF
TRBJ1-1,13,TRBV7-3,CASSMYLGTEAFF
TRBJ1-1,15,TRBV7-9,CASSPPGGRNTEAFF
TRBJ2-6,18,TRBV20-1,CSASVDQGSFSGANVLTF
TRBJ2-1,16,TRBV5-1,CASTLGGQDFYNEQFF
TRBJ2-3,19,TRBV28,CASSFTDIPSGEYTDTQYF
TRBJ2-1,14,TRBV7-9,CASSSRDFNNEQFF
TRBJ1-6,15,TRBV5-6,CASSLATGRNSPLHF
TRBJ2-7,16,TRBV27,CASSLDIVGSSDEQYF
TRBJ2-6,16,TRBV28,CASLGGDLSGANVLTF
TRBJ2-1,16,TRBV9,CASSVEGTSGYNEQFF
TRBJ1-1,9,TRBV20-1,CMPGQGAFF
TRBJ1-2,15,TRBV5-1,CASSWGAGTNYGYTF
TRBJ1-6,15,TRBV9,CASNEWGTSVSPLHF
TRBJ2-7,15,TRBV27,CASSLDRATSREQYF
TRBJ2-3,16,TRBV5-5,CASSRWTSGFTDTQYF
TRBJ1-5,11,TRBV30,CACGEGRPQHF
TRBJ2-7,13,TRBV5-1,CASSLASAREQYF
TRBJ2-5,15,TRBV19,CASSITRQGRETQYF
TRBJ1-2,14,TRBV6-4,CASNPGEGGYGYTF
TRBJ1-1,14,TRBV2,CASSDLAPRAEAFF
TRBJ2-3,13,TRBV9,CASSITGTDTQYF
TRBJ2-2,16,TRBV24-1,CATSDLGQLNTGELFF
TRBJ2-1,15,TRBV19,CASSIAGGPYNEQFF
TRBJ1-2,14,TRBV19,CASAPGQGNYGYTF
TRBJ2-2,15,TRBV4-1,CASSQNRGNTGELFF
TRBJ2-5,16,TRBV5-6,CASSWQVDNPGETQYF
TRBJ1-4,13,TRBV9,CASSVSSGEKLFF
TRBJ1-2,16,TRBV7-2,CASSPGGGEANYGYTF
TRBJ2-4,12,TRBV6-2/TRBV6-3,CASSLAGNIQYF
TRBJ2-2,14,TRBV11-3,CASSLVVGSGELFF
TRBJ2-7,14,TRBV27,CASSGGGSSYEQYF
TRBJ2-7,14,TRBV7-9,CASSHRDRVGEQYF
TRBJ1-4,15,TRBV19,CASSGYPRGNEKLFF